Here is one T cell receptor (beta chain) with its context. This sample's time point: sample taken at primary tumor resection. Without sorting, whole RNA was sequenced from tumor, nontumor lung or frozen PBMC. These data are taken from a study of spatial heterogeneity in lung cancer. Overall study: Each distinct TCR and UMI combination averaged more than ten appearances in raw reads.

V lost 2 bases to trimming and J lost 2 bases, with 8 bases between them. The CDR3 is 14 amino acids. CDR1 is SNHLY, CDR2 FYNNEI, per germline. One entry per CDR3 protein, called by TCRdb with MiXCR from the 5' RACE reads. In the table there are about 36,000 distinct CDR3 sequences, under 8% of which are singletons. The source material was PBMCs, sampled at surgery. The V call is TRBV2, the J call TRBJ2-3; D gene ambiguous. The sequence was obtained from a female donor with early-stage non-small cell lung cancer. The CDR3 nucleotides are TGTGCCAGCAGTGAAAGACGGTTCACAGATACGCAGTATTTT. Protein: CASSERRFTDTQYF.